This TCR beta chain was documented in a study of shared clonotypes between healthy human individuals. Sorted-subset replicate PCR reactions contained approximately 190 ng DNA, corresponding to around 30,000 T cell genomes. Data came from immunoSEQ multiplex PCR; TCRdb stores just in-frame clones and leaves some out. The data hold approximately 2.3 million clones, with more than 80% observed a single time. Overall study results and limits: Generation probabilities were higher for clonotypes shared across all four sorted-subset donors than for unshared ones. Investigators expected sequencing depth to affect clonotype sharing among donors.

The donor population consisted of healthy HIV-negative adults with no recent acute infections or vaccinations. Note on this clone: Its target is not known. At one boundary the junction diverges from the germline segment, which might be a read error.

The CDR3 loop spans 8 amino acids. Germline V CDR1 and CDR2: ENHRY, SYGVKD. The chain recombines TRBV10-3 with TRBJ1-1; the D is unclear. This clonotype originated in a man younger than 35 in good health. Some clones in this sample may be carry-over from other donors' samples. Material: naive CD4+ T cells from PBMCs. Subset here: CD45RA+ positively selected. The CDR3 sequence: CATSGGAF. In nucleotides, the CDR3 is TGTGCCACCTCCGGCGGTGCCTTT.